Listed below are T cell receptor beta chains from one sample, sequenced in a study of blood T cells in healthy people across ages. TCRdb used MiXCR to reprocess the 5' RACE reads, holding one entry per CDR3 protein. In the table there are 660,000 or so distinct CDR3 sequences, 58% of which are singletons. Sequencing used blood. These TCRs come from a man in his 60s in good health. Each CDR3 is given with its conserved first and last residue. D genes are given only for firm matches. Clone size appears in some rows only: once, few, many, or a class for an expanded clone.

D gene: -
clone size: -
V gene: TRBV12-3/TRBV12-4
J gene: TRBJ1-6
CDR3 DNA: TGTGCCAGCAGTTTTGCCGAAGATAATTCACCCCTCCACTTT
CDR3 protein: CASSFAEDNSPLHF

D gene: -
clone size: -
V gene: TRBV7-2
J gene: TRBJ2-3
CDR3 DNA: TGTGCCAGCAGCCTCGGAGGGGAGGTGGATACGCAGTATTTT
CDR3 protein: CASSLGGEVDTQYF

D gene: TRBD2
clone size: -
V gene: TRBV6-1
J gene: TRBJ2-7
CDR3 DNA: TGTGCCAGCAGTCACGAACTAGCGGGAGGGTACGAGCAGTACTTC
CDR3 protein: CASSHELAGGYEQYF

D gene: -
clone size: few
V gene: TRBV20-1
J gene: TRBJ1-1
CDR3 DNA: TGCAGTGCTACTATCTTTGGCCGGAACACTGAAGCTTTCTTT
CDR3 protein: CSATIFGRNTEAFF

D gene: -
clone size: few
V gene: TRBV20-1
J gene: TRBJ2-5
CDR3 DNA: TGCAGTGGAGGGGGGCCGGGTCAAGAGACCCAGTACTTC
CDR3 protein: CSGGGPGQETQYF

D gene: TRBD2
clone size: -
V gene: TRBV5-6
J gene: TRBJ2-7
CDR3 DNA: TGTGCCACCCAGCGGGGAAGCTCCTACGAGCAGTACTTC
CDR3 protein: CATQRGSSYEQYF

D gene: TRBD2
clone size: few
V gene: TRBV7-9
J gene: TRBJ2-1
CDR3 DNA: TGTGCCAGCAGAGCCCCGGGGGGGCCCTACAATGAGCAGTTCTTC
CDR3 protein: CASRAPGGPYNEQFF

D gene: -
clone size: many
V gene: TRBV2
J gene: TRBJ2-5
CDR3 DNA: TGTGCCAGCGGCAGGGGCGAGACCCAGTACTTC
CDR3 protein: CASGRGETQYF

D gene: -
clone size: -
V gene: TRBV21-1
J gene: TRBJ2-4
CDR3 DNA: TGTGCCAGCAGCAAGGGGGGAGGCAAAAACATTCAGTACTTC
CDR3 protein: CASSKGGGKNIQYF

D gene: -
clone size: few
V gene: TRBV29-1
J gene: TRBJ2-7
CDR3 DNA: TGCAGCGTGGAGTGGACCGAGGAGCAGTACTTC
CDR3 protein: CSVEWTEEQYF

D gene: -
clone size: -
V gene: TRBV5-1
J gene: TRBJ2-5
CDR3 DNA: TGCGCCAGCAGCTTGGCGGGACATGCCCGTCAAGAGACCCAGTACTTC
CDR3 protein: CASSLAGHARQETQYF

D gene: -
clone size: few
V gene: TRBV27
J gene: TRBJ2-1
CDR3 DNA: -
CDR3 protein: CASSSSTRGKYNEQFF

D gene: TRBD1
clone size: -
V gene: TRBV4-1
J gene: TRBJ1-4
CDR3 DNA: TGCGCCAGCAGCCAGGCCGGGACAGGTCGTGAAAAACTGTTTTTT
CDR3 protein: CASSQAGTGREKLFF

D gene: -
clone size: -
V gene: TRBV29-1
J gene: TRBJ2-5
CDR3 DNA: TGCAGCGCGGCAGCAGGAGGCGAAGAGACCCAGTACTTC
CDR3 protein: CSAAAGGEETQYF

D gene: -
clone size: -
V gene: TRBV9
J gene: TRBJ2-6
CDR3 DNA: TGTGCCAGCAGCGGGGGGTTTACCTCTGGGGCCAACGTCCTGACTTTC
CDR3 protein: CASSGGFTSGANVLTF

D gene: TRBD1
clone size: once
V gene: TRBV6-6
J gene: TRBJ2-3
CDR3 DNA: TGTGCCAGCAGCCCAGACAGGGGGTGGACAGATACGCAGTATTTT
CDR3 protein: CASSPDRGWTDTQYF

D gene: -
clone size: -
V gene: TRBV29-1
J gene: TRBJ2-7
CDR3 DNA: TGCAGCGTAACCAAGACAGGTTCCTACGAGCAGTACTTC
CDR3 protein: CSVTKTGSYEQYF

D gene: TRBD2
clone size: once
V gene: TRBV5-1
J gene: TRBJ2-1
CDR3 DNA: TGCGCCAGCAGCTCGGGACTAGCGGGGGCCAACAATGAGCAGTTCTTC
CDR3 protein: CASSSGLAGANNEQFF

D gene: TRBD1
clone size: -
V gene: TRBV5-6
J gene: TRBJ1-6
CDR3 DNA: TGTGCCAGCAGCCCGAGGACAGGGCCCTATAATTCACCCCTCCACTTT
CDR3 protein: CASSPRTGPYNSPLHF

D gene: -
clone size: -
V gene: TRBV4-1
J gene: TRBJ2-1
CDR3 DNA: TGCGCCAGCAGCCAAGATCGCCGACGCACAAGATCCTACAATGAGCAGTTCTTC
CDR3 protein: CASSQDRRRTRSYNEQFF

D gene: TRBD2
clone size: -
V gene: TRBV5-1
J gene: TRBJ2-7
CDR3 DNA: TGCGCCAGCAAGGGCGGGGGGCCCTCCAATGAGCAGTACTTC
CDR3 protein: CASKGGGPSNEQYF

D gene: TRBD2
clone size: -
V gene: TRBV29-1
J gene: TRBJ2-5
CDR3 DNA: TGTAGCGTTGACGGGGGGGCAGAGACCCAGTACTTC
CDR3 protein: CSVDGGAETQYF

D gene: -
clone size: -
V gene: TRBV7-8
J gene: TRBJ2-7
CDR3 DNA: TGTGCCAGCAGCTTAGCTCGAGTGGGTTCCGTGTCCTACGAGCAGTACTTC
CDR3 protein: CASSLARVGSVSYEQYF

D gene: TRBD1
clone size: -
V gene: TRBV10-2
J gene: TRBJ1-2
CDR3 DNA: TGCGCCAGCAGTGAAACCGCGGACAGGGTCTATGGCTACACCTTC
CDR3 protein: CASSETADRVYGYTF

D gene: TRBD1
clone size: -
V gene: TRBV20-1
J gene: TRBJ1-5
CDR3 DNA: TGCAGTGCTAAAGAGACAGGGGGTGTTGTTGCGCCCCAGCATTTT
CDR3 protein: CSAKETGGVVAPQHF

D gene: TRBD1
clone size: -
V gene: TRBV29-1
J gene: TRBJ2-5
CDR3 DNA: TGCAGCGTTGAGGCAGGGGGCGTGTGGGAGACCCAGGACTTC
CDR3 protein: CSVEAGGVWETQDF

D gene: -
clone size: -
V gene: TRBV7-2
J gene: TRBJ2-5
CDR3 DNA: TGTGCCAGCAGCTTAGCGGGGGAAAACCAAGAGACCCAGTACTTC
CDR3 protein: CASSLAGENQETQYF

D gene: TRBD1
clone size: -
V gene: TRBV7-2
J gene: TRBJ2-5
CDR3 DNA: TGTGCCAGCAGCCCGGACAGGGGGCCTGAGACCCAGTACTTC
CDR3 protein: CASSPDRGPETQYF

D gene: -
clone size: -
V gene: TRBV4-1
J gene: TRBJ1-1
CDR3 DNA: TGCGCCAGCAGGACAAACGACGGAATGAACACTGAAGCTTTCTTT
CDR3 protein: CASRTNDGMNTEAFF

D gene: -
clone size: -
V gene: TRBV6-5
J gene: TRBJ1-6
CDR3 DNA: TGTGCCAGCAGACTGGACGGGAATTCACCCCTCCACTTT
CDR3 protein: CASRLDGNSPLHF

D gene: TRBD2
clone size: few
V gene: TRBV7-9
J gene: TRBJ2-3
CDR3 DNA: TGTGCCAGCAGCTTATCAGGCGGGGGGCCTAGCACGGATACGCAGTATTTT
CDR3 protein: CASSLSGGGPSTDTQYF

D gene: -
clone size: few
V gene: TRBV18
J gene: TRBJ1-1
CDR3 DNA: TGTGCCAGCTCACCGGACGCGGGGGTGGAAGCTTTCTTT
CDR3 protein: CASSPDAGVEAFF

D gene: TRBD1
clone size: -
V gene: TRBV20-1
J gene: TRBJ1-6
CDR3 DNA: TGCAGTGCAATGGGAGGGACAGGGGATTCCTATAATTCACCCCTCCACTTT
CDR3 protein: CSAMGGTGDSYNSPLHF

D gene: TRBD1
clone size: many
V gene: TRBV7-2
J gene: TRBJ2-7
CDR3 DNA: TGTGCCAGCACCCCGGGACAGAGCTCCTACGAGCAGTACTTC
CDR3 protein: CASTPGQSSYEQYF

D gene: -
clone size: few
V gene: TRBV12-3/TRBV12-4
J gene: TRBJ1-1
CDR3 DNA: TGTGCCAGCAGTTTAGCTGGCCGCGTGAACACTGAAGCTTTCTTT
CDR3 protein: CASSLAGRVNTEAFF

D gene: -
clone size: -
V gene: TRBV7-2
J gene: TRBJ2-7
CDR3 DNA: TGTGCCAGCGGTAAAAGTGGGCACGAGCAGTACTTC
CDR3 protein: CASGKSGHEQYF

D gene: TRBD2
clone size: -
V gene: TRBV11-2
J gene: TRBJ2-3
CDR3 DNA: TGTGCCAGCAGCTCCGGGCGGGGGAAGACAGATACGCAGTATTTT
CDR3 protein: CASSSGRGKTDTQYF

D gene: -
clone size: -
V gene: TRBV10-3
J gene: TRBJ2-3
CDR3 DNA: TGTGCCATCAGTGAAGGGGCCGACGCAGATACGCAGTATTTT
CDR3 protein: CAISEGADADTQYF

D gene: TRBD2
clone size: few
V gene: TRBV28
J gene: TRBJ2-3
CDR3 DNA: TGTGCCAGCAGTTCCACTAGCGGGGGCACCACAGATACGCAGTATTTT
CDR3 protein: CASSSTSGGTTDTQYF

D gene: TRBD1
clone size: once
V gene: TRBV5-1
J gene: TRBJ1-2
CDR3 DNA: TGCGCCAGCAGACCGCGTCCCAGGACAGGGGTTGATGGCTACACCTTC
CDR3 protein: CASRPRPRTGVDGYTF

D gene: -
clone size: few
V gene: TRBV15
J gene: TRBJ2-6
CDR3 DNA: TGTGCCACCAGCAGAGATCTAGGGACTGGGGCCAACGTCCTGACTTTC
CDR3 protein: CATSRDLGTGANVLTF

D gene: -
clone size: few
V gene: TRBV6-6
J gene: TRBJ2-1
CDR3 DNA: TGTGCCAGCAGTTACGGACAAATCTACAATGAGCAGTTCTTC
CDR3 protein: CASSYGQIYNEQFF

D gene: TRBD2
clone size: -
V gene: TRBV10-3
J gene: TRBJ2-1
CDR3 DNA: TGTGCCATCAGTGGACTAGCGGGGGCACGCGATGAGCAGTTCTTC
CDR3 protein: CAISGLAGARDEQFF

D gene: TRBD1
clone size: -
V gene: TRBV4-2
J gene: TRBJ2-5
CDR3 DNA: TGTGCCAGCAGCCAACCAGGAGGAGGGACAGGGCAAGAGACCCAGTACTTC
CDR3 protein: CASSQPGGGTGQETQYF

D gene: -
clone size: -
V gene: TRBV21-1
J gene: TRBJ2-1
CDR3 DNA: TGTGCCAGCAGCGCTACCTACAGGGTAGACAATGAGCAGTTCTTC
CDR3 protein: CASSATYRVDNEQFF

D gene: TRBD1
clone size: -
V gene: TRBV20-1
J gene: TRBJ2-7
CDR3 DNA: TGCAGTGCTAGAGATCGGAGGACAGGTTCCTACGAGCAGTACTTC
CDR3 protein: CSARDRRTGSYEQYF

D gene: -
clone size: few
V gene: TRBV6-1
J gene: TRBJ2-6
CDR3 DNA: TGTGCCAGCAGTGAAGCAATCGGGGCTGGGGCCAACGTCCTGACTTTC
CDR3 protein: CASSEAIGAGANVLTF